This TCR beta chain is from a study of T cell changes during pregnancy in multiple sclerosis. Repertoires were generated with immunoSEQ multiplex PCR, while TCRdb's copy carries only in-frame clones and drops some. The sample includes some 41,000 clones, 90% of them seen just once. The J segment lost 7 bases and the V segment lost 5 bases, leaving 8 bases of the junction unmatched. The length of the CDR3 is 15 residues. CDR1 MNHEY and CDR2 SMNVEV come from the germline V gene (reference sequence). The sequencing used CD8+ T cells from peripheral blood mononuclear cells, collected in the first trimester of pregnancy. The clonotype comes from a female donor with multiple sclerosis, enrolled in a pregnancy study. This chain links TRBV27 with TRBJ2-1, with 10 bases lining up with TRBD2. CDR3 loop: CASSNLAGVFNEQFF. The CDR3 nucleotides read TGTGCCAGCAGTAACCTAGCGGGAGTCTTTAATGAGCAGTTCTTC.